In this sample, the clone carrying this T cell receptor (beta chain) turned up once. The data are from a study of T cells after yellow fever vaccination. TCRdb reprocessed the 5' RACE reads with MiXCR, giving one entry per CDR3 protein. The sample has 600,000 to 750,000 distinct CDR3 sequences; over 9% are singletons. With 4 bases clipped from V and 4 bases from J, the junction kept 5 bases outside the gene matches. The CDR3 has 17 amino acids. Germline V gene sequence: CDR1 LGHNA, CDR2 YNFKEQ. This specimen consisted of PBMCs, obtained on the day of the yellow fever booster vaccination. This clonotype was obtained from a man aged 25-45 years who received the YFV17D yellow fever vaccine. The rearrangement links TRBV4-2 to TRBJ2-1; TRBD2 matches at 15 bases. CDR3 sequence (DNA): TGTGCCAGCAGCCCCAGGACTAGCGGGAGGGATTACAATGAGCAGTTCTTC. It codes for CASSPRTSGRDYNEQFF.